This paragraph covers one T cell receptor beta chain sequence. The record originates from a study of cytomegalovirus exposure and HLA in healthy donors. Overall study: Samples from HLA-typed donors yielded some 85 million unique TCRs in an early data release.

13 Jbeta primers and 60 Vbeta primers were used for the PCR. The protocol was immunoSEQ multiplex PCR, while the TCRdb copy is restricted to in-frame clones and leaves out a portion. The sample shows 200,000 to 250,000 clones, more than 60% of them seen only once. The ends were cut back, 0 bases at V and 3 bases at J, with 11 bases in the middle. The CDR3 runs to 15 residues. The germline gives CDR1 SEHNR, CDR2 FQNEAQ (reference sequence). V and J are TRBV7-9 and TRBJ1-1; D not resolved. The sample was PBMCs. The clonotype originates from a girl aged 2-10 years in good health and CMV-seronegative. This chain's CDR3 is CASSLAGQRDTEAFF. CDR3 in DNA: TGTGCCAGCAGCTTAGCCGGGCAGCGGGACACTGAAGCTTTCTTT.